This T cell receptor (beta chain) was captured in a study of T-cell reconstitution after alpha-beta-depleted transplantation in children. Study observations and caveats: Newly produced T cells mostly provided counts and TCRbeta diversity after one year, as hyperexpanded clones declined. It was surviving recipient T cells and thymic progenitors that gave some patients high TCRbeta diversity at day 60.

The CDR3 extends over 15 amino acids. V dropped 3 bases and J dropped 9 bases, with 18 bases sitting between them. Germline CDR1 and CDR2: LNHDA and SQIVND (reference sequence). Preparation of the TCRbeta library involved a method that used unique molecular identifiers. TCRdb used MiXCR to reprocess the PCR reads, holding one entry per CDR3 protein. The table includes 250,000 to 300,000 distinct CDR3 sequences, more than 9% detected once. Concerning this clonotype itself: Its antigen is not known.

The receptor was derived from a male patient between 2 and 15 years old who had a stem cell transplant for chronic granulomatous disease, so the T cells may come from the graft donor. This material consisted of peripheral blood, taken 180 days after TCRalphabeta/CD19-depleted stem cell transplant. The gene calls are TRBV19 and TRBJ2-1; D not certain. The CDR3 sequence is CASSMSMGGYGEQFF. CDR3 coding DNA: TGTGCCAGTAGTATGTCGATGGGCGGTTACGGTGAGCAGTTCTTC.